This T cell receptor (beta chain) originates from a study of blood T cell repertoires in COVID-19. In this sample, this clone turned up once. This CDR3 has 11 amino acids. Germline V gene data show CDR1 as SQVTM and CDR2 as ANQGSEA. V was trimmed by 7 bases and J by 3 bases, leaving 9 bases between them. TCRdb keeps only in-frame clones here, not all; method: immunoSEQ multiplex PCR. The table lists about 23,000 clones, approximately 68% of them singletons, with 40% to 55% in the top ten. The TCR sequence derives from a woman older than 75 with acute or convalescent COVID-19. The rearrangement links TRBV29-1 to TRBJ1-2; no reliable D call. What was sequenced was peripheral blood. In DNA form, the CDR3 reads TGCAGCGCATCGGGGTACTATGGCTACACCTTC. Its translation: CSASGYYGYTF.